The 27 T cell receptor beta chains below come from one sample, sequenced in a study of graft-versus-host responses after intestinal transplantation. Using immunoSEQ multiplex PCR, the repertoire was profiled, and TCRdb retains in-frame clones only, with some absent. The sample shows 25,000 to 30,000 clones, 85% to 95% of them seen only once. Specimen: PBMCs, collected about ten weeks after intestinal transplant. These receptors were taken from a human patient who received an intestinal transplant, so some T cells may come from the graft donor.

The chain has TRBV4-1 and TRBJ1-5, with D unresolved. CDR1 and CDR2 from the germline V gene are MGHRA and YSYEKL. Deletions cut 0 bases from V and 6 bases from J, with 12 bases between. The CDR3 covers 15 residues. The CDR3 here is CASSQESEGGQPQHF. The CDR3, as DNA: TGCGCCAGCAGCCAAGAATCAGAGGGAGGTCAGCCCCAGCATTTT.

The chain employs TRBV29-1 and TRBJ1-2, with TRBD1 matching 9 bases. Germline-derived CDR1 and CDR2 are SQVTM and ANQGSEA. The CDR3 totals 14 residues. V was clipped by 6 bases and J by 3 bases; unmatched bases: 8. Written as DNA, the CDR3 is TGCAGCGTCACTACGGGACAGGGATACTATGGCTACACCTTC. It codes for CSVTTGQGYYGYTF.

The rearrangement joins TRBV27 to TRBJ2-5; 9 positions agree with TRBD1. Germline V gene sequence: CDR1 MNHEY, CDR2 SMNVEV (reference sequence). The length of the CDR3 is 13 residues. The trim removed 6 bases at V and 5 bases at J, leaving 4 bases unmatched. CDR3 coding DNA: TGTGCCAGCAGAACAGGGGGCACGGAGACCCAGTACTTC. This translates into CASRTGGTETQYF.

The chain has TRBV13 and TRBJ1-1; D unclear. Germline CDR1 PRHDT, CDR2 FYEKMQ (reference sequence). Trimming shortened V by 5 bases and J by 5 bases, and 15 bases separated the two germline ends. The CDR3 loop spans 14 amino acids. In DNA form, the CDR3 reads TGTGCCAGCAGCACCGCCCGACGGGGAACTGAAGCTTTCTTT. The encoded protein is CASSTARRGTEAFF.

The chain recombines TRBV19 with TRBJ2-1; TRBD2 matches at 8 bases. Germline V gene lookup returns CDR1 LNHDA and CDR2 SQIVND (reference sequence). This CDR3 has 15 amino acids. After removal of 4 bases from V and 7 bases from J, the junction contained 9 bases not matched to a gene. The CDR3 loop reads CASSTQRGPQNEQFF. The CDR3 coding sequence is TGTGCCAGTAGTACACAGCGGGGGCCACAAAATGAGCAGTTCTTC.

V and J are TRBV19 and TRBJ2-5; a weak D match, TRBD2 (6 bases). The CDR3 length is 17 residues. Germline assignment: CDR1 LNHDA and CDR2 SQIVND (reference sequence). Trimming shortened V by 3 bases and J by 5 bases, and 22 bases separated the two germline ends. The CDR3 region has the DNA TGTGCCAGTAGTATCGCGCCGCGGGGCAGGTTGACGGAGACCCAGTACTTC. Encoded protein: CASSIAPRGRLTETQYF.

The chain joins TRBV7-9 to TRBJ1-6, with D perhaps matching TRBD1 (5 bases). In germline, CDR1 is SEHNR, CDR2 FQNEAQ (reference sequence). The V end lost 6 bases, the J end lost 9 bases, and 18 bases lay between the germline ends. The CDR3 has 15 amino acids. The CDR3 coding sequence is TGTGCCAGCAGTTTGGATACCTTGAGGGGTTCACCCCTCCACTTT. It translates to CASSLDTLRGSPLHF. The variable domain in full, completed from reference TRBV7-9 and TRBJ1-6, reads DTGVSQNPRHKITKRGQNVTFRCDPISEHNRLYWYRQTLGQGPEFLTYFQNEAQLEKSRLLSDRFSAERPKGSFSTLEIQRTEQGDSAMYLCASSLDTLRGSPLHFGNGTRLTVT.

This chain connects TRBV9 to TRBJ2-2; 10 bases agree with TRBD2. This CDR3 comprises 19 residues. Per the germline V gene, CDR1 is SGDLS and CDR2 is YYNGEE. Unmatched junction bases numbered 12, after V lost 0 bases and J lost 4 bases. DNA for the CDR3: TGTGCCAGCAGCGTAGTCGGATCGATAGCGGGGGGCCTCACCGGGGAGCTGTTTTTT. This sequence encodes CASSVVGSIAGGLTGELFF.

The rearrangement joins TRBV27 to TRBJ2-5; D is unclear. Matching the DNA end better, TRBJ2-7 makes the J call doubtful. The CDR3 loop spans 13 amino acids. Germline CDR1 and CDR2: MNHEY and SMNVEV (reference sequence). CDR3 sequence: CASSLTDSYEQYF. DNA of the CDR3: TGTGCCAGCAGTTTAACGGACTCCTACGAGCAGTACTTC.

This chain links TRBV5-1 with TRBJ1-4; perhaps TRBD1 as D (5 bases). In germline, CDR1 is SGHRS, CDR2 YFSETQ. The CDR3 contains 16 residues. V lost 9 bases and J 11 bases, leaving 29 bases between the germline ends. CDR3 sequence (DNA): TGCGCCACCCCTGGGGCAGGGTCCAATCATGGATATAAACTGTTTTTT. This gives the protein CATPGAGSNHGYKLFF. Filled out from reference TRBV5-1 and TRBJ1-4, the complete variable domain reads KAGVTQTPRYLIKTRGQQVTLSCSPISGHRSVSWYQQTPGQGLQFLFEYFSETQRNKGNFPGRFSGRQFSNSRSEMNVSTLELGDSALYLCATPGAGSNHGYKLFFGSGTQLSVL.

V gene TRBV11-2 combines with J gene TRBJ1-2; 9 bases align to TRBD1. The J segment lost 4 bases and the V segment lost 5 bases, leaving 8 bases of the junction unmatched. The CDR3 runs 15 residues. Germline V lookup: CDR1 SGHAT, CDR2 FQNNGV. In nucleotides, the CDR3 is TGTGCCAGCAGCCTGTACAGGGGGCGCGTCTATGGCTACACCTTC. It yields the protein CASSLYRGRVYGYTF.

The chain couples TRBV5-4 to TRBJ2-5; 12 bases match TRBD2. The CDR3 length is 17 residues. Germline V gene sequence: CDR1 SGHNT, CDR2 YYREEE (reference sequence). Trimming removed 0 bases from V and 5 bases from J; junction bases left unmatched: 8. CDR3 protein: CASSLDGLAGGRETQYF. The CDR3 DNA reads TGTGCCAGCAGCTTGGATGGCCTAGCGGGAGGGCGGGAGACCCAGTACTTC.

The rearrangement links TRBV15 to TRBJ1-1; 8 bases fit TRBD1. The germline CDR1 and CDR2 sequences are LNHNV and YYDKDF (reference sequence). CDR3 length: 18 residues. V trimming: 3 bases; J trimming: 4 bases; junction bases outside the gene matches: 16. DNA for the CDR3: TGTGCCACCAGCAGTAGAACCCCCAGGGGGCTGTTTAGCACTGAAGCTTTCTTT. It specifies CATSSRTPRGLFSTEAFF.

The chain has TRBV30 and TRBJ2-5, with D tentatively TRBD2 (6 bases). CDR3 length: 13 amino acids. Germline loops: CDR1 GTSNPN, CDR2 SVGIG (reference sequence). Between the trimmed V and J ends, which lost 4 bases and 4 bases, there was a span of 13 bases. The CDR3 DNA follows: TGTGCCTGGATTGGGGACTTTAGAGAGACCCAGTACTTC. Encoded protein: CAWIGDFRETQYF.

The sample holds one count of this clone. The CDR3 region is CASSLAGAGAAYEQYF. The CDR3 DNA reads TGCGCCAGCAGCTTGGCCGGGGCGGGCGCCGCCTACGAGCAGTACTTC. The chain uses TRBV5-1 and TRBJ2-7, with D perhaps TRBD1 or TRBD2 (5 bases each). The V gene's germline CDR1 is SGHRS and CDR2 YFSETQ. CDR3 length: 16 amino acids. V dropped 0 bases and J dropped 2 bases, with 15 bases sitting between them.

The J gene is TRBJ2-7, the V gene TRBV30; D might be TRBD1 (5 bases). CDR1 is GTSNPN and CDR2 is SVGIG in the germline V gene (reference sequence). The V gene lost 3 bases and the J gene lost 1 base, with 10 bases spanning the gap. The CDR3 contains 13 residues. Here the CDR3 DNA reads TGTGCCTGGAGCGTGGGGCCGTCCTACGAGCAGTACTTC. Encoded protein: CAWSVGPSYEQYF.

This chain connects TRBV7-9 to TRBJ1-1; a possible D gene is TRBD1 (5 bases). Germline CDR1 and CDR2: SEHNR and FQNEAQ (reference sequence). The V end was cut by 3 bases, the J end by 0 bases, with 8 bases between. This CDR3 contains 14 residues. CDR3 DNA sequence: TGTGCCAGCAGCTTTGGAGGGGTGAACACTGAAGCTTTCTTT. Residues: CASSFGGVNTEAFF.

The chain uses TRBV27 and TRBJ2-7, with 7 positions matching TRBD2. CDR1 and CDR2 from the germline V gene are MNHEY and SMNVEV (reference sequence). Trimming cost V 3 bases and J 1 base; bases outside gene matches: 12. CDR3 length: 17 amino acids. CDR3 in DNA: TGTGCCAGCAGTTTTAATTTTCAGGCTAGCGGATCCTACGAGCAGTACTTC. Translating it yields CASSFNFQASGSYEQYF.

This chain links TRBV19 with TRBJ1-1; D perhaps matches TRBD1 (5 bases). Trimming left V 6 bases short and J 5 bases short, with 13 bases between. Germline V gene sequence: CDR1 LNHDA, CDR2 SQIVND (reference sequence). The CDR3 length is 13 residues. This CDR3 reads CASRFRVLTEAFF. For the CDR3, the DNA is TGTGCCAGTAGATTCAGGGTTTTGACTGAAGCTTTCTTT. The entire variable domain, with the rest obtained from reference TRBV19 and TRBJ1-1, is as follows: DGGITQSPKYLFRKEGQNVTLSCEQNLNHDAMYWYRQDPGQGLRLIYYSQIVNDFQKGDIAEGYSVSREKKESFPLTVTSAQKNPTAFYLCASRFRVLTEAFFGQGTRLTVV.

The gene calls are TRBV7-2 and TRBJ1-2; 8 positions agree with TRBD1. This CDR3 is built from 14 residues. Germline CDR1 and CDR2: SGHTA and FQGNSA. Germline trimming cut 1 base from V and 5 bases from J; bases unmatched to any gene: 3. CDR3 region: CASSLGTGNYGYTF. CDR3 DNA sequence: TGTGCCAGCAGCTTAGGGACAGGGAATTATGGCTACACCTTC.

This chain joins TRBV18 and TRBJ2-3, with D perhaps TRBD2 (6 bases). This CDR3 has 15 amino acids. Trimming took off 4 bases at V and 14 bases at J, with 25 bases between the two ends. Germline values: CDR1 KGHSH, CDR2 LQKENI. This CDR3 reads CASSLILYSSERPYF. The CDR3, as DNA: TGTGCCAGCTCACTCATCCTTTACTCTAGCGAGAGACCGTATTTT.

The V and J genes are TRBV11-1 and TRBJ2-5; D tentatively reads TRBD1 or TRBD2 (5 bases each). The assigned J gene may be wrong: the sequence end matches TRBJ2-7 better. Looked up from germline, CDR1 is SGHAT and CDR2 is FQDESV (reference sequence). The length of the CDR3 is 14 residues. CDR3 DNA sequence: TGTGCCAGCAGCCAGCTGGGACCGACCTACGAGCAGTACTTC. As protein: CASSQLGPTYEQYF.

This clone has only a few counts. J is TRBJ2-2 and V is TRBV6-4; D gene uncertain. V shed 3 bases and J shed 1 base, with 3 bases lying between them. CDR3 size: 13 residues. Per germline, CDR1 MRHNA and CDR2 SNTAGT. CDR3 residues: CASSEGNTGELFF. The CDR3 DNA reads TGTGCCAGCAGTGAGGGGAACACCGGGGAGCTGTTTTTT.

This chain joins TRBV11-3 and TRBJ2-5; D is unresolved. The CDR3 has 13 amino acids. Germline V gene data show CDR1 as SGHNT and CDR2 as YENEEA. Trimming shortened V by 2 bases and J by 5 bases, and 9 bases separated the two germline ends. Here the CDR3 DNA reads TGTGCCAGCAGCTTAAACCCGTTTGAGACCCAGTACTTC. Its translation: CASSLNPFETQYF.

The chain recombines TRBV5-5 with TRBJ1-5, with TRBD1 matching over 7 bases. The CDR3 consists of 14 residues. The J segment lost 4 bases and the V segment lost 2 bases, leaving 3 bases of the junction unmatched. Germline V lookup: CDR1 SGHKS, CDR2 YYEKEE (reference sequence). The CDR3, as DNA: TGTGCCAGCAGCTTAGGGGGCTCTAATCAGCCCCAGCATTTT. It translates to CASSLGGSNQPQHF.

The chain's CDR3 is CASSPTRRTGAYEQYF. In nucleotides, the CDR3 is TGTGCCAGCTCACCCACCAGGAGGACAGGGGCCTACGAGCAGTACTTC. The V call is TRBV18, the J call TRBJ2-7; 9 nucleotides agree with TRBD1. Germline V gene sequence: CDR1 KGHSH, CDR2 LQKENI. V lost 3 bases and J lost 2; bases outside the gene matches: 8. This CDR3 is 16 amino acids long.

The chain is built from TRBV7-7 and TRBJ1-5; D is unresolved. Germline assignment: CDR1 SSHAT and CDR2 FNYEAQ (reference sequence). Between the trimmed V and J ends, which lost 0 bases and 7 bases, there was a span of 7 bases. This CDR3 comprises 13 residues. In DNA form, the CDR3 reads TGTGCCAGCAGCTTAGCGGACGGACAGCCCCAGCATTTT. It translates to CASSLADGQPQHF.